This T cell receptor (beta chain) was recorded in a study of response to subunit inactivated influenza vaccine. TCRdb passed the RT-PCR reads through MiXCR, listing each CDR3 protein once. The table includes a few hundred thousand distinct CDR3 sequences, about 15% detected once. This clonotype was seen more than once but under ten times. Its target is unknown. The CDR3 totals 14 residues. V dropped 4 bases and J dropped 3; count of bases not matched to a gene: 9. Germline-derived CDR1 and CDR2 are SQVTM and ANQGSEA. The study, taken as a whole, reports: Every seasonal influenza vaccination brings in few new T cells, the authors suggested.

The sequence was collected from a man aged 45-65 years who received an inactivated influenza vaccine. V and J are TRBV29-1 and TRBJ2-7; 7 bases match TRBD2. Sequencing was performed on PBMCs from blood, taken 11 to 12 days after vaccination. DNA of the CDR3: TGCAGCGTTGGCTGGGCGGGAGCCTACTACGAGCAGTACTTC. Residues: CSVGWAGAYYEQYF.